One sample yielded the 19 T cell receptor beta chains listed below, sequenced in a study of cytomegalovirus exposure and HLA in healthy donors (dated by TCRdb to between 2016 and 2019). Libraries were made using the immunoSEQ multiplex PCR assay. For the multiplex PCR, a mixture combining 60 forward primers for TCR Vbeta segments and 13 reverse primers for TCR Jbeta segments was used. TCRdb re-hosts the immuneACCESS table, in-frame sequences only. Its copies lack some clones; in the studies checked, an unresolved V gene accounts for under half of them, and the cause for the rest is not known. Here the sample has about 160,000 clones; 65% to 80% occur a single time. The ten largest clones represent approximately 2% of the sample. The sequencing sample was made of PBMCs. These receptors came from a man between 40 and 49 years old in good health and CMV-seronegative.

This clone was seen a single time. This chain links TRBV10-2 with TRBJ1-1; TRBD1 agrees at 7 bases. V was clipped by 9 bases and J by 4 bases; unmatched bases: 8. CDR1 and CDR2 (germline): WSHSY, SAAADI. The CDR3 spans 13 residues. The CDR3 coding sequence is TGCGCCAGTTGGAAAAACAGGGGCACTGAAGCTTTCTTT. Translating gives CASWKNRGTEAFF.

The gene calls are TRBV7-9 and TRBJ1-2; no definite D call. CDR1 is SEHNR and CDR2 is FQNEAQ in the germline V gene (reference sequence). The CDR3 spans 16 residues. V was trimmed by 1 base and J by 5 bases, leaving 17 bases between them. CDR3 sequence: CASSLGVDLLRYGYTF. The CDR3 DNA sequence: TGTGCCAGCAGCTTAGGGGTAGATTTACTGCGGTATGGCTACACCTTC. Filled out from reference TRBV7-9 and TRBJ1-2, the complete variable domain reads DTGVSQNPRHKITKRGQNVTFRCDPISEHNRLYWYRQTLGQGPEFLTYFQNEAQLEKSRLLSDRFSAERPKGSFSTLEIQRTEQGDSAMYLCASSLGVDLLRYGYTFGSGTRLTVV.

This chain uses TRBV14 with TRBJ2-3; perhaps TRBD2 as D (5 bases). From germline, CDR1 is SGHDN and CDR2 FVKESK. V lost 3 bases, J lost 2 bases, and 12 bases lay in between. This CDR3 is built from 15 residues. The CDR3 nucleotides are TGTGCCAGCAGCCAGGACTCGAGGTACACAGATACGCAGTATTTT. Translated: CASSQDSRYTDTQYF.

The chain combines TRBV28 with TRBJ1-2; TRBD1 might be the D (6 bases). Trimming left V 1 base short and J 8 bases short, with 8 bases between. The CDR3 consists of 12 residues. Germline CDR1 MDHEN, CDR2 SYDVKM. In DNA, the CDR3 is TGTGCCAGCAGTTTATTTCAGGGGGGCTACACCTTC. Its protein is CASSLFQGGYTF.

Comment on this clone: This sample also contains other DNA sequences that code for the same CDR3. In nucleotides, the CDR3 is TGTGCCAGTAGTATAACCGGGACCTACGAGCAGTACTTC. This gives the protein CASSITGTYEQYF. This chain connects TRBV19 to TRBJ2-7; a weak D match, TRBD2 (5 bases). Per germline, CDR1 LNHDA and CDR2 SQIVND (reference sequence). The CDR3 totals 13 residues. V lost 2 bases and J lost 2, with 7 bases in between.

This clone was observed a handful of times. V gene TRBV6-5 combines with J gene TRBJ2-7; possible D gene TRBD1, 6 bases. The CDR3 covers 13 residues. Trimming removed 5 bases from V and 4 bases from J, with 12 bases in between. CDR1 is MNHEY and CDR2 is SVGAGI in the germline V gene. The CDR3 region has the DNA TGTGCCAGCAGTGAGTGGCAGGGGTACGAGCAGTACTTC. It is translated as CASSEWQGYEQYF.

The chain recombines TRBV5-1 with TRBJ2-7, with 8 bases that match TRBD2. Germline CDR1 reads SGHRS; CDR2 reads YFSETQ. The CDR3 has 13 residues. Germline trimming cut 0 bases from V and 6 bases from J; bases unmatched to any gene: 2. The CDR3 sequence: CASSLGAGGEQYF. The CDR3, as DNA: TGCGCCAGCAGCTTGGGGGCGGGGGGCGAGCAGTACTTC.

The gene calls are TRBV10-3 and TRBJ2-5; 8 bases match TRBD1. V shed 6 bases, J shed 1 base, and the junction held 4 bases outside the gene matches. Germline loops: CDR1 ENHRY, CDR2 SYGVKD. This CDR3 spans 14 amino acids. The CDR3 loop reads CAIRAGQGQETQYF. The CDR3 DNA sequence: TGTGCCATCAGAGCCGGACAGGGCCAAGAGACCCAGTACTTC.

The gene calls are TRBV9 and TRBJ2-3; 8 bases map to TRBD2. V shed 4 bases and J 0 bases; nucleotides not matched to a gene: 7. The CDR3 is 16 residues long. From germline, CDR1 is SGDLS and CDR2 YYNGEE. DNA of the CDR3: TGTGCCAGCAGCTCCCGGGCGGGAGGTAGCACAGATACGCAGTATTTT. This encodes CASSSRAGGSTDTQYF. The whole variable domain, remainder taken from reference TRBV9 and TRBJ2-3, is DSGVTQTPKHLITATGQRVTLRCSPRSGDLSVYWYQQSLDQGLQFLIQYYNGEERAKGNILERFSAQQFPDLHSELNLSSLELGDSALYFCASSSRAGGSTDTQYFGPGTRLTVL.

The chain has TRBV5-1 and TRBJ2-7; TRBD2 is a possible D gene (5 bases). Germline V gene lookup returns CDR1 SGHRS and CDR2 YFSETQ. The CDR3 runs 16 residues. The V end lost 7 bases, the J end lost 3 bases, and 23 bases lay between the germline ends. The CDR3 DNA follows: TGCGCCAGCCATCCCGGATCGGGATTGCGGATCTACGAGCAGTACTTC. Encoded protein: CASHPGSGLRIYEQYF. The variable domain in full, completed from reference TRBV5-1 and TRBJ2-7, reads KAGVTQTPRYLIKTRGQQVTLSCSPISGHRSVSWYQQTPGQGLQFLFEYFSETQRNKGNFPGRFSGRQFSNSRSEMNVSTLELGDSALYLCASHPGSGLRIYEQYFGPGTRLTVT.

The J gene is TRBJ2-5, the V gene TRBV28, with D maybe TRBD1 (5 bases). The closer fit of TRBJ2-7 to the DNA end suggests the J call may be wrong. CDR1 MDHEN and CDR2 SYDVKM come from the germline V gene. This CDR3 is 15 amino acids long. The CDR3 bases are TGTGCCAGCAGTTTAAGACAGACCGTCTCCTACGAGCAGTACTTC. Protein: CASSLRQTVSYEQYF.

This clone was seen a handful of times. CDR3 in DNA: TGTGCCAGCAGCCGGACAGAAACAACTAATGAAAAACTGTTTTTT. It specifies CASSRTETTNEKLFF. The genes are TRBV6-5 and TRBJ1-4, with D possibly being TRBD1 (6 bases). The CDR3 is 15 residues long. Trimming shortened V by 6 bases and J by 0 bases, and 11 bases separated the two germline ends. The germline CDR1 and CDR2 sequences are MNHEY and SVGAGI.

The DNA of the CDR3 is TGTGCCAGCAGCGTAGGGGTAGGGGTCGGCGAAAAACTGTTTTTT. Translation gives CASSVGVGVGEKLFF. V gene TRBV9 combines with J gene TRBJ1-4, with a weak D call TRBD1 (5 bases). Per the germline V gene, CDR1 is SGDLS and CDR2 is YYNGEE. V shed 0 bases and J shed 8 bases, with 14 bases lying between them. This CDR3 has 15 residues.

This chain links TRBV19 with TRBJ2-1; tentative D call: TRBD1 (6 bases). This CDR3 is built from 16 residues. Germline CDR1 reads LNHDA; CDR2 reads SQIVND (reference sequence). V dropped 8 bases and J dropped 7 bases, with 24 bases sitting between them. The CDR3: CASSVVGQETGNEQFF. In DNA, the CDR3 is TGTGCCAGTTCGGTGGTGGGGCAAGAGACAGGTAATGAGCAGTTCTTC.

In DNA form, the CDR3 reads TGCAGCGTTGAGACTCCCCAGGGCCACGAGCAGTACTTC. Translated: CSVETPQGHEQYF. The chain uses TRBV29-1 and TRBJ2-7; D is perhaps TRBD1 (5 bases). There are 13 residues in the CDR3. Germline loops: CDR1 SQVTM, CDR2 ANQGSEA. V dropped 3 bases and J dropped 5 bases, with 14 bases sitting between them.

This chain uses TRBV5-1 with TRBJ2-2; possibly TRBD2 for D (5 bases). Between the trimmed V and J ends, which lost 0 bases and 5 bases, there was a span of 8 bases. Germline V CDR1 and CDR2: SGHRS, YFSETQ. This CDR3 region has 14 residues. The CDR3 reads CASSLALDTGELFF. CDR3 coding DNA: TGCGCCAGCAGCTTGGCACTAGATACCGGGGAGCTGTTTTTT. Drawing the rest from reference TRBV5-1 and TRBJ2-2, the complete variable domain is KAGVTQTPRYLIKTRGQQVTLSCSPISGHRSVSWYQQTPGQGLQFLFEYFSETQRNKGNFPGRFSGRQFSNSRSEMNVSTLELGDSALYLCASSLALDTGELFFGEGSRLTVL.

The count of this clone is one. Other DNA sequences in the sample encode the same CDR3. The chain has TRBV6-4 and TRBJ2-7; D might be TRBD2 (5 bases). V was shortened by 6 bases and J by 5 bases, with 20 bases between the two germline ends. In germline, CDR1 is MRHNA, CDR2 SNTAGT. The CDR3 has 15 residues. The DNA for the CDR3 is TGTGCCAGCAGATTCCAGGACTTTCTCCCCCACGAGCAGTACTTC. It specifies CASRFQDFLPHEQYF.

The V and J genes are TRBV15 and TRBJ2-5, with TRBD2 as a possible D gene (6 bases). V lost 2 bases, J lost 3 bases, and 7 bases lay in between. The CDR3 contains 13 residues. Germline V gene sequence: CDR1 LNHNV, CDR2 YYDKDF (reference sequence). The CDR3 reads CATSRSGEETQYF. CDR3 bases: TGTGCCACCAGCAGATCGGGGGAAGAGACCCAGTACTTC.

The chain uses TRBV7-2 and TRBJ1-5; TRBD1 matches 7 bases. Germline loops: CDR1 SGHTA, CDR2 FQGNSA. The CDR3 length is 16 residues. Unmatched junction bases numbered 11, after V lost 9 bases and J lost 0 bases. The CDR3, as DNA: TGTGCCAGTAGAGCAGGGGGGCCCTATAGCAATCAGCCCCAGCATTTT. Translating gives CASRAGGPYSNQPQHF. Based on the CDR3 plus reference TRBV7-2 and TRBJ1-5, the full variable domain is GAGVSQSPSNKVTEKGKDVELRCDPISGHTALYWYRQSLGQGLEFLIYFQGNSAPDKSGLPSDRFSAERTGGSVSTLTIQRTQQEDSAVYLCASRAGGPYSNQPQHFGDGTRLSIL.